This TCR beta chain was sequenced during a study of PD-1 blockade in mismatch repair-deficient tumors. Study-level background: Enrolled about 2013-2016, patients had progressing, pretreated mismatch repair-deficient cancers of over nine types.

PCR or immunohistochemistry showed mismatch repair deficiency in every enrolled patient. TCRs were sequenced from three patients responding to pembrolizumab. TCRdb's copy holds only in-frame clones and misses some; the assay was immunoSEQ multiplex PCR. This repertoire shows tens of thousands of clones, around 88% found once; its top ten account for more than 11%. A word on this clone: Its target is not known.

Trimming cost V 2 bases and J 10 bases, with 8 bases left between them. In germline, CDR1 is MNHNY, CDR2 SVGAGI (reference sequence). The CDR3 contains 12 residues. Regarding the study as a whole: Tumor-resident clones, often undetectable pretreatment in blood, expanded then contracted after pembrolizumab.

The source was peripheral blood, collected 52 weeks after starting pembrolizumab. The genes are TRBV6-6 and TRBJ2-2; weak D call: TRBD2 (5 bases). The receptor's source is an adult with mismatch repair-deficient cancer. The CDR3 sequence: CASSYAGVELFF. CDR3 bases: TGTGCCAGCAGTTACGCGGGTGTGGAGCTGTTTTTT.